The 2 T cell receptor beta chains reported below all come from one sample, sequenced in a study of Ad26.COV2.S vaccination and SARS-CoV-2 variants. Profiled with immunoSEQ multiplex PCR; TCRdb holds only in-frame clones, not every one. The sample consists of approximately 350,000 clones, roughly 91% of them appearing once. Documented treatment: roughly 19 received Ad26.COV2.S at low or high dose, single or two shots; about 5 received placebo; per-sample allocation not given. Specimen acquisition occurred on day 63 following the initial vaccine or placebo injection. Sequenced material: peripheral blood, taken in a trial of Ad26.COV2.S vaccine versus placebo. Receptors were obtained from a person between 18 and 60 years old who received the Ad26.COV2.S COVID-19 vaccine or a placebo.

This chain connects TRBV16 to TRBJ2-3; D may be TRBD2 (5 bases). Per germline, CDR1 KGHSY and CDR2 FQNENV. V shed 1 base and J shed 5 bases, with 13 bases lying between them. CDR3 length: 15 amino acids. The CDR3 region has the DNA TGTGCCAGCAGCCAATTAAACCTAGCAGGAGATACGCAGTATTTT. It translates to CASSQLNLAGDTQYF.

This chain links TRBV19 with TRBJ1-1; TRBD1 matches at 9 bases. Germline CDR1 is LNHDA and CDR2 is SQIVND (reference sequence). CDR3 length: 14 amino acids. The J segment lost 4 bases and the V segment lost 6 bases, leaving 6 bases of the junction unmatched. In DNA, the CDR3 is TGTGCCAGTAGCGACAGGGGGGGGACCACTGAAGCTTTCTTT. It is translated as CASSDRGGTTEAFF. Using reference TRBV19 and TRBJ1-1 for the parts outside the CDR3, the full variable domain is DGGITQSPKYLFRKEGQNVTLSCEQNLNHDAMYWYRQDPGQGLRLIYYSQIVNDFQKGDIAEGYSVSREKKESFPLTVTSAQKNPTAFYLCASSDRGGTTEAFFGQGTRLTVV.